Detailed here is one T cell receptor beta chain. In the library, individual cDNA molecules carried attached unique molecular identifiers. TCRdb reanalysed the 5' RACE reads using MiXCR and keeps one entry per CDR3 protein. Among about 56,000 distinct CDR3 sequences listed, roughly a tenth were seen once. The data derive from a study of early T cells in non-severe SARS-CoV-2 infection. The origin of this receptor is an adult who was a healthcare worker with PCR-confirmed SARS-CoV-2 infection or an uninfected control (not recorded which). Sequencing used whole blood.

The CDR3: CASSYRGAGDSPLHF. DNA of the CDR3: TGTGCCAGCAGCTACAGGGGTGCGGGTGATTCACCCCTCCACTTT. This chain connects TRBV11-2 to TRBJ1-6; the match to TRBD1 covers 7 bases. CDR1 and CDR2 from the germline V gene are SGHAT and FQNNGV. CDR3 length: 15 residues. V gave up 4 bases and J gave up 8 bases; unmatched junction bases: 8.